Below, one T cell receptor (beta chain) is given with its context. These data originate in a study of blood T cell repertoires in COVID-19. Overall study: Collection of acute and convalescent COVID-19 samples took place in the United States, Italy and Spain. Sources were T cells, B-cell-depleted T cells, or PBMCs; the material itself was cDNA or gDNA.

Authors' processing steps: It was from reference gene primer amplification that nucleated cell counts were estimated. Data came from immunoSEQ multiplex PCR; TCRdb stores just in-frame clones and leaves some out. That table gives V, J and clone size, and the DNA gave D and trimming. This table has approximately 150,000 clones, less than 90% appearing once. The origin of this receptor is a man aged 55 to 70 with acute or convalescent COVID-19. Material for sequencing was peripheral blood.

The CDR3 nucleotides read TGTGCCAGCAGCTCCCAGACAGGAGAGAACACTGAAGCTTTCTTT. The encoded protein is CASSSQTGENTEAFF. This chain uses TRBV9 with TRBJ1-1; D perhaps matches TRBD1 (6 bases). The CDR3 consists of 15 residues. V was shortened by 4 bases and J by 1 base, with 14 bases between the two germline ends. The germline V gene has CDR1 SGDLS and CDR2 YYNGEE.